The 4 T cell receptor beta chains listed next were all sequenced from one sample in a study of esophageal squamous cell carcinoma under preoperative chemotherapy. Noted time point: after preoperative PTX-NDP chemotherapy. TCRdb re-derived calls from the PCR reads in MiXCR, one entry per CDR3 protein. The data hold 34,000 or so distinct CDR3 sequences, with 52% observed a single time. This sample was gathered from a patient given preoperative chemotherapy. These receptors were taken from a human donor with esophageal squamous cell carcinoma. The donor label of this sample is uncertain.

The rearrangement joins TRBV12-3 or TRBV12-4 to TRBJ2-5; D could derive from TRBD1 or TRBD2 (6 bases each). The DNA end is more similar to TRBJ2-7, so the J call may be wrong. This CDR3 contains 12 residues. The CDR3 loop is CASTGAGYEQYF. The CDR3 region has the DNA TGTGCCAGTACGGGGGCAGGGTACGAGCAGTACTTC.

The chain combines TRBV7-8 with TRBJ2-2; TRBD1 or TRBD2 may be the D gene (6 bases each). With the DNA end fitting TRBJ2-3 better, the J assignment may be wrong. CDR1 is SGHVS and CDR2 is FQNEAQ in the germline V gene. The length of the CDR3 is 16 residues. CDR3 nucleotides: TGTGCCAGCCTCGGCCTCGGGGGTGTGAACACAGGGACGCAGTATTTT. Its protein product is CASLGLGGVNTGTQYF.

Details on this clonotype: One end of the junction fails to match germline, which may point to a read error. The rearrangement uses TRBV7-2 and TRBJ2-3; TRBD2 matches 8 bases. Near its end, the DNA agrees better with TRBJ2-5, so the J call may be wrong. The CDR3 has 16 residues. The germline CDR1 and CDR2 sequences are SGHTA and FQGNSA. The CDR3 DNA follows: TGTGCCAGCAGCTCGGGGGGGGGGGCCCGCAAAGATACCCAGTACTTC. Protein: CASSSGGGARKDTQYF.

Comments on this clonotype: Compared with germline, one end of the junction differs, possibly owing to a read error. This rearrangement joins TRBV7-9 to TRBJ2-3; maybe TRBD2 (7 bases). The CDR3 runs 19 residues. From germline, CDR1 is SEHNR and CDR2 FQNEAQ (reference sequence). The CDR3 loop is CASSEVTGTGGGGPDTQYF. CDR3 DNA: TGTGCCAGCAGCGAGGTGACCGGGACTGGGGGGGGGGGCCCAGATACCCAGTATTTC.